This T cell receptor beta chain comes out of a study of blood T cell repertoires in COVID-19. For the study at large: Some COVID-19 samples were acute and others convalescent; all came from the United States, Italy and Spain.

Original processing notes: Reference gene primer amplification gave estimated nucleated cell counts. Clones were read by immunoSEQ multiplex PCR, and TCRdb kept only the in-frame ones, dropping some. That table gives V, J and clone size, and the DNA gave D and trimming. This repertoire shows over 130,000 clones, about four fifths found once; its top ten account for over 7%. Sequencing used peripheral blood. This receptor was obtained from a human donor in a cohort sampled during active COVID-19.

DNA of the CDR3: TGTGCCAGCAGTGTAGTGGACAAAATGGTTTCCCCCGGGGAGCTGTTTTTT. Protein: CASSVVDKMVSPGELFF. This rearrangement joins TRBV27 to TRBJ2-2, with D possibly matching TRBD1 (5 bases). Germline-derived CDR1 and CDR2 are MNHEY and SMNVEV (reference sequence). The CDR3 spans 17 residues. V was trimmed by 5 bases and J by 6 bases, leaving 22 bases between them.